This T cell receptor (beta chain) was documented in a study of Ad26.COV2.S vaccination and SARS-CoV-2 variants. About the research overall: The study gave Ad26.COV2.S intramuscularly, once or twice 56 days apart.

Per germline, CDR1 LNHDA and CDR2 SQIVND (reference sequence). The length of the CDR3 is 15 residues. V was trimmed by 1 base and J by 6 bases, leaving 15 bases between them. The treatment was: 15 to 20 received Ad26.COV2.S at low or high dose, single or two shots; 5 received placebo; per-sample allocation not given. Day 63 after the first vaccine or placebo injection was the time point for sampling. Its platform was an Ad26 vector, and its expressed antigen was Wuhan-strain SARS-CoV-2 spike. TCRdb's table, derived via immunoSEQ multiplex PCR, lists solely in-frame clones and lacks some. The sample shows around 310,000 clones, roughly 88% of them seen only once.

Material: peripheral blood, obtained in a trial of Ad26.COV2.S vaccine versus placebo. The clonotype comes from a person between 18 and 65 years old who received the Ad26.COV2.S COVID-19 vaccine or a placebo. The chain uses TRBV19 and TRBJ2-5; no firm D call. The CDR3 nucleotides read TGTGCCAGTAGTATAGTGGAGCTACCAATTCAGACCCAGTACTTC. This codes for CASSIVELPIQTQYF.